This T cell receptor beta chain appears in the sequencing data of a study of Ad26.COV2.S vaccination and SARS-CoV-2 variants. About the study: Participants got Ad26.COV2.S intramuscularly, once or twice 56 days apart.

Stated treatment: 15 to 20 received Ad26.COV2.S at low or high dose, single or two shots; several received placebo; per-sample allocation not given. Samples analyzed were those drawn on day 63 after the first vaccine or placebo injection. Here immunoSEQ multiplex PCR was the method, and the copy in TCRdb shows in-frame clones only, minus some. The sample lists fewer than 600,000 clones, about 88% occurring once. This sample comprised peripheral blood, obtained in a trial of Ad26.COV2.S vaccine versus placebo. The sequence derives from a person between 18 and 65 years old who received the Ad26.COV2.S COVID-19 vaccine or a placebo.

The CDR3 region is CSVGGHGTEAFF. The CDR3 nucleotides read TGCAGCGTTGGGGGGCATGGCACTGAAGCTTTCTTT. V and J are TRBV29-1 and TRBJ1-1; D may be TRBD1 (6 bases). This CDR3 is 12 amino acids long. Germline V gives CDR1 SQVTM, CDR2 ANQGSEA. The V and J ends lost 4 bases and 4 bases respectively, with 10 bases between them.